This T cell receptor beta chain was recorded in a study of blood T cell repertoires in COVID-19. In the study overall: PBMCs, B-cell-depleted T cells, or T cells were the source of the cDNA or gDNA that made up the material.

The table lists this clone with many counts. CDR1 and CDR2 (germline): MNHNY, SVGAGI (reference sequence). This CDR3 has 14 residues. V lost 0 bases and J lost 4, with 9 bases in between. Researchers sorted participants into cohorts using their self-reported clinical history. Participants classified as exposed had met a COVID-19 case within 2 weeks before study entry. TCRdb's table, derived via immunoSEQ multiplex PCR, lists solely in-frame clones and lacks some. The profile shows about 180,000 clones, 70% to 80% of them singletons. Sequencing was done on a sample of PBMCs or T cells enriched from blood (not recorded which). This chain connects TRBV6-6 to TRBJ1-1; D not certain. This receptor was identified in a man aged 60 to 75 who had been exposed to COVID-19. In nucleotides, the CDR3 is TGTGCCAGCAGTTACTCGGACTGGGGCACTGAAGCTTTCTTT. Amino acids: CASSYSDWGTEAFF.